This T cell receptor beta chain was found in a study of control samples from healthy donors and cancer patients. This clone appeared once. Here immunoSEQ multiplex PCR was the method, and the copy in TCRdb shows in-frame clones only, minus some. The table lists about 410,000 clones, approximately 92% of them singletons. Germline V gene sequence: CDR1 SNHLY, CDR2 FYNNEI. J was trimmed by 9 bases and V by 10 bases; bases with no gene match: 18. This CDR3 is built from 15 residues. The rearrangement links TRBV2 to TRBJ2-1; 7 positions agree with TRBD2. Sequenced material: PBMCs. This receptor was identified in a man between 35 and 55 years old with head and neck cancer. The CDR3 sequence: CATSTQRGGGGEQFF. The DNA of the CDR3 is TGTGCCACCTCAACCCAGCGGGGCGGTGGAGGTGAGCAGTTCTTC.